This passage covers 4 T cell receptor beta chains from one sample sequenced in a study of beta chain features in type 1 diabetes (dated by TCRdb to 2016 to 2018). The library came from the immunoSEQ multiplex PCR assay. The entire amount of isolated RNA was reverse transcribed using the High Capacity cDNA Reverse Transcription Kit, so the sequenced TCRB transcripts were expressed ones. In its TCRdb copy, this immuneACCESS table keeps in-frame sequences only and misses some clones. Where compared with another copy, unresolved V genes explain less than half of these, and the others have no known cause. Present in this sample are some 900,000 clones, around a sixth of which were seen just once. The top ten clonotypes cover 0.02% to 0.025% of the sample. The sequenced material came from naive CD4+ T cells from blood. The cell subset or site label of this sample denotes: true naive CD4+ T cells. The source is a young woman in good health.

DNA of the CDR3: TGTGCCAGCAGCTACCCAAAGGTCCGTGGGACCGGGGAGCTGTTTTTT. This encodes CASSYPKVRGTGELFF. The chain couples TRBV7-9 to TRBJ2-2; D ambiguous. The CDR3 consists of 16 residues. Germline CDR1 reads SEHNR; CDR2 reads FQNEAQ (reference sequence). V gave up 4 bases and J gave up 5 bases, with 17 bases separating them.

This clone appeared a few times. J is TRBJ2-5 and V is TRBV7-9; TRBD2 aligns across 11 bases. This CDR3 region has 16 residues. Per germline, CDR1 SEHNR and CDR2 FQNEAQ (reference sequence). With 5 bases clipped from V and 4 bases from J, the junction kept 9 bases outside the gene matches. This CDR3 is CASSPSGRLRRETQYF. The CDR3 DNA reads TGTGCCAGCAGCCCTAGCGGGAGGCTCCGGAGAGAGACCCAGTACTTC. Full variable domain (remainder filled in from reference TRBV7-9 and TRBJ2-5): DTGVSQNPRHKITKRGQNVTFRCDPISEHNRLYWYRQTLGQGPEFLTYFQNEAQLEKSRLLSDRFSAERPKGSFSTLEIQRTEQGDSAMYLCASSPSGRLRRETQYFGPGTRLLVL.

In this sample, this clone turned up a few times. The V and J genes are TRBV29-1 and TRBJ1-1; D might be TRBD1 (6 bases). CDR1 and CDR2 (germline): SQVTM, ANQGSEA. The CDR3 totals 13 residues. Trimming shortened V by 4 bases and J by 3 bases, and 12 bases separated the two germline ends. The CDR3 loop reads CSVAQGFYTEAFF. The CDR3, as DNA: TGCAGCGTTGCCCAGGGGTTCTACACTGAAGCTTTCTTT.

The sample holds a few counts of this clone. This chain uses TRBV7-3 with TRBJ1-5; tentative D call: TRBD1 (5 bases). The germline gives CDR1 SGHTA, CDR2 FQGTGA. V was pared by 8 bases and J by 3 bases, with 11 bases between. CDR3 length: 13 amino acids. The CDR3 nucleotides read TGTGCCAGCGCAAAGGGGTCCAATCAGCCCCAGCATTTT. As protein: CASAKGSNQPQHF.